The rows below give T cell receptor beta chains drawn from one sample of a study of beta chain features in type 1 diabetes. The data were produced by immunoSEQ multiplex PCR, yet TCRdb's version contains in-frame clones alone and is incomplete. The profile shows about 290,000 clones, 8% of them singletons. Sequenced input: central memory CD4+ T cells from blood. The source of these receptors is a woman younger than 35 in good health. The CDR3 runs from the conserved cysteine through the conserved F or W. A D gene is named only where the DNA matches it firmly. Only part of the rows carry a size: once, few, many, or a class if the clone is expanded.

d_call clone_size j_call v_call cdr3_aa cdr3_nt
- few TRBJ2-5 TRBV29-1 CSVLMAQETQYF TGCAGCGTTTTGATGGCACAAGAGACCCAGTACTTC
- many TRBJ2-3 TRBV7-8 CASSARRTPREDTQYF TGTGCCAGCAGCGCCCGACGGACCCCGCGGGAAGATACGCAGTATTTT
TRBD2 few TRBJ2-3 TRBV4-2 CASSLGTSGGAADTQYF TGTGCCAGCAGCCTTGGGACTAGCGGGGGGGCCGCAGATACGCAGTATTTT
- - TRBJ2-1 TRBV15 CATSRDLGDEQFF TGTGCCACCAGCAGAGATCTAGGGGATGAGCAGTTCTTC
TRBD1 many TRBJ2-1 TRBV11-2 CASSFDRGSYNEQFF TGTGCCAGCAGCTTTGACAGGGGGTCCTACAATGAGCAGTTCTTC
- - TRBJ2-7 TRBV25-1 CASSEQGSYEQYF TGTGCCAGCAGTGAGCAGGGATCCTACGAGCAGTACTTC
- few TRBJ2-2 TRBV27 CASSLNFKGAAGELFF TGTGCCAGCAGTCTCAATTTTAAGGGTGCGGCCGGGGAGCTGTTTTTT
- many TRBJ2-3 TRBV7-9 CASSFDQSTDTQYF TGTGCCAGCAGCTTCGACCAGAGCACAGATACGCAGTATTTT
TRBD1 - TRBJ1-2 TRBV18 CASSRQGEDYGYTF TGTGCCAGCTCACGACAGGGAGAAGATTATGGCTACACCTTC
TRBD2 few TRBJ2-2 TRBV4-2 CASSLGGGEDTGELFF TGTGCCAGCAGTCTCGGGGGAGGGGAGGACACCGGGGAGCTGTTTTTT
- few TRBJ2-6 TRBV7-3 CASSLTSGGVGANVLTF TGTGCCAGCAGCTTAACCTCAGGCGGGGTTGGGGCCAACGTCCTGACTTTC
- - TRBJ2-5 TRBV7-2 CASSAGQGGETQYF TGTGCCAGCAGCGCAGGACAGGGAGGGGAGACCCAGTACTTC
- few TRBJ2-3 TRBV5-4 CASSLSIATDTQYF TGTGCCAGCAGCTTGAGTATAGCCACAGATACGCAGTATTTT
- - TRBJ1-4 TRBV15 CATSRDSVTPIGEKLFF TGTGCCACCAGCAGAGATTCTGTTACCCCGATAGGTGAAAAACTGTTTTTT
TRBD1 - TRBJ1-6 TRBV7-2 CASSLGTGAIAYNSPLHF TGTGCCAGCAGCTTAGGGACAGGGGCTATTGCCTATAATTCACCCCTCCACTTT
TRBD1 - TRBJ2-3 TRBV18 CASSPRQGSTDTQYF TGTGCCAGCTCACCACGACAGGGAAGCACAGATACGCAGTATTTT
- many TRBJ2-5 TRBV6-6 CASSEKETQYF TGTGCCAGCAGTGAGAAAGAGACCCAGTACTTC
- - TRBJ1-1 TRBV6-5 CASSYLLRVEAFF TGTGCCAGCAGTTACTTGCTGAGGGTTGAAGCTTTCTTT
- - TRBJ2-3 TRBV2 CASSTQYF TGTGCCAGCAGTACGCAGTATTTT
- few TRBJ2-6 TRBV7-2 CASSRAPAGNSGANVLTF TGTGCCAGCAGCCGAGCTCCGGCAGGGAACTCTGGGGCCAACGTCCTGACTTTC
- few TRBJ2-5 TRBV7-8 CASSLTGWQGETQYF TGTGCCAGCAGCCTTACGGGGTGGCAAGGGGAGACCCAGTACTTC
TRBD1 - TRBJ2-7 TRBV11-3 CASSFGYRGSSYEQYF TGTGCCAGCAGCTTCGGGTACAGGGGAAGCTCCTACGAGCAGTACTTC
- - TRBJ2-4 TRBV27 CASSVGTAGNIQYF TGTGCCAGCAGCGTCGGGACTGCGGGAAACATTCAGTACTTC
- many TRBJ1-4 TRBV7-2 CASSLGTGEKLFF TGTGCCAGCAGCTTAGGGACTGGTGAAAAACTGTTTTTT
TRBD2 many TRBJ2-5 TRBV2 CASNAGLDKETQYF TGTGCCAGCAACGCGGGACTAGATAAGGAGACCCAGTACTTC
TRBD2 - TRBJ2-3 TRBV7-2 CASSLMVAGDTQYF TGTGCCAGCAGCTTAATGGTAGCGGGAGATACGCAGTATTTT